A selection of T cell receptor beta chains follows, all from one sample in a study of follicular helper T cells after annual influenza vaccination. The assay was immunoSEQ multiplex PCR, and TCRdb's table has in-frame clones only and misses some. The table includes about 11,000 clones, approximately 77% detected once. The specimen was CXCR5- memory CD4+ T cells sorted from blood, collected on the day of influenza vaccination. The receptors shown here come from an adult who received the influenza vaccine. Both conserved end residues are part of each CDR3.

TRBV30	12	TRBJ2-7	CAWSFFPAEQYF
TRBV11-2	12	TRBJ2-5	CASSLDRETQYF
TRBV15	15	TRBJ1-1	CATSRDRVGRNEAFF
TRBV6-1	14	TRBJ1-2	CASSEALLSYGYTF
TRBV20-1	11	TRBJ2-7	CSARASYEQYF
TRBV6-1	15	TRBJ1-5	CASSRGQGHNQPQHF
TRBV19	13	TRBJ2-7	CASSIRVSYEQYF
TRBV25-1	13	TRBJ1-3	CASHQQGANTIYF
TRBV6-1	14	TRBJ1-3	CASSDGGTGNTIYF
TRBV6-5	12	TRBJ2-7	CATRGLEAEQYF
TRBV28	13	TRBJ1-2	CASRSVANYGYTF
TRBV30	13	TRBJ1-5	CAWSRRADGPQHF
TRBV30	13	TRBJ2-1	CAWTLGVFDEQFF
TRBV19	15	TRBJ2-1	CASSGGLAAIYEQFF
TRBV5-4	15	TRBJ1-6	CASSFSRGRNSPLHF
TRBV18	17	TRBJ1-1	CASSPRGYRTTNTEAFF
TRBV19	15	TRBJ1-1	CASSIGFHENTEAFF
TRBV6-5	15	TRBJ1-5	CASSPTGAGNQPQHF
TRBV5-1	14	TRBJ2-7	CASSRTGDAFVQYF
TRBV19	15	TRBJ1-5	CASSISGPRNQPQHF
TRBV28	13	TRBJ1-1	CASRAGQGAEAFF
TRBV19	14	TRBJ2-7	CASSIGQGGDEQYF
TRBV15	15	TRBJ2-1	CATSRGEGGYNEQFF
TRBV28	16	TRBJ1-6	CASSSYRGSYNSPLHF
TRBV5-4	14	TRBJ2-1	CASSLRTSVGEQFF
TRBV28	15	TRBJ2-7	CASSFHQGALNEQYF
TRBV6-1	15	TRBJ2-1	CASSDEAGSRNEQFF
TRBV19	14	TRBJ2-1	CASSRDRGPDEQFF
TRBV7-2	15	TRBJ2-7	CASSLAPSGAYEQYF
TRBV28	18	TRBJ1-2	CASSTTGQGAGRKDGYTF
TRBV5-1	13	TRBJ1-1	CASSLAQKREAFF
TRBV9	16	TRBJ2-7	CASSVSSGASSYEQYF
TRBV6-1	12	TRBJ2-7	CASSEMTYEQYF
TRBV7-8	14	TRBJ2-3	CASSFFEGMNTQYF
TRBV13	15	TRBJ2-7	CASSLRFQGAGEQYF
TRBV27	16	TRBJ2-6	CASRGQVGSGANVLTF
TRBV5-4	15	TRBJ1-6	CASSLEGQSGSPLHF
TRBV28	12	TRBJ1-5	CASSLGKQPQHF
TRBV7-2	11	TRBJ1-1	CASSLDVRAFF
TRBV5-1	15	TRBJ2-7	CASSFRQGSSYEQYF
TRBV21-1	20	TRBJ1-5	CASSKRPGGSSLRSNQPQHF
TRBV19	14	TRBJ1-5	CATTGGGADQPQHF
TRBV7-9	14	TRBJ2-2	CASLSLADTGELFF
TRBV28	17	TRBJ2-2	CASSLGWWKPNTGELFF
TRBV7-2	16	TRBJ1-4	CASSLTWTASYEKLFF